The 2 T cell receptor beta chains presented below share a single source sample, sequenced in a study of blood T cell repertoires in COVID-19. Clones were sequenced by immunoSEQ multiplex PCR, and TCRdb holds only the in-frame ones, with some missing. The sample gives more than 200,000 clones, around nine tenths of which show up once; 2% to 2.5% is in the top ten. The sample taken for sequencing was peripheral blood. The receptor set was obtained from a woman aged 40 to 55 who had recovered from COVID-19.

The V and J genes are TRBV6-4 and TRBJ1-6, with D uncertain. Germline CDR1 is MRHNA and CDR2 is SNTAGT. The V gene lost 2 bases and the J gene lost 10 bases, with 12 bases spanning the gap. The CDR3 totals 14 residues. The CDR3 DNA reads as TGTGCCAGCAGTGACGGCGAAGCGGGATCACCCCTCCACTTT. Translated, it gives CASSDGEAGSPLHF.

The chain has TRBV5-1 and TRBJ2-4, with TRBD1 identical over 8 bases. The CDR3 has 15 amino acids. V dropped 2 bases and J dropped 5; count of bases not matched to a gene: 6. Germline values: CDR1 SGHRS, CDR2 YFSETQ. CDR3 nucleotides: TGCGCCAGCAGCTTACCAGGACAGGGCCAAAACATTCAGTACTTC. It translates to CASSLPGQGQNIQYF.